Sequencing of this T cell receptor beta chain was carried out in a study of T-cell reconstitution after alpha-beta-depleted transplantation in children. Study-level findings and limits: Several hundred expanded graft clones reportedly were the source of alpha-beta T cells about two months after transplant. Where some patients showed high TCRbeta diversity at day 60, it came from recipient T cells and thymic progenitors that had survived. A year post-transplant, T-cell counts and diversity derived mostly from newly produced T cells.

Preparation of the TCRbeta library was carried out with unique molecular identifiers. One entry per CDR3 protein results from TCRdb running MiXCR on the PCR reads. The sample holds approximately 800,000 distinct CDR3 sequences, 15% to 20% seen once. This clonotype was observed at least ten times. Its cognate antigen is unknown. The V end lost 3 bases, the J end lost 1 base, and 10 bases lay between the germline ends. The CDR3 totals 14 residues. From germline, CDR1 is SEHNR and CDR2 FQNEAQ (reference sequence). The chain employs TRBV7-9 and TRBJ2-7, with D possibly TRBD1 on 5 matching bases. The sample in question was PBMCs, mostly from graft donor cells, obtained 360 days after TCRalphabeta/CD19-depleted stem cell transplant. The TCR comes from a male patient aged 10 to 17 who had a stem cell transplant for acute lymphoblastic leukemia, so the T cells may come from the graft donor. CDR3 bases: TGTGCCAGCAGCTTGATCCAGGGTTCCTACGAGCAGTACTTC. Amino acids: CASSLIQGSYEQYF.